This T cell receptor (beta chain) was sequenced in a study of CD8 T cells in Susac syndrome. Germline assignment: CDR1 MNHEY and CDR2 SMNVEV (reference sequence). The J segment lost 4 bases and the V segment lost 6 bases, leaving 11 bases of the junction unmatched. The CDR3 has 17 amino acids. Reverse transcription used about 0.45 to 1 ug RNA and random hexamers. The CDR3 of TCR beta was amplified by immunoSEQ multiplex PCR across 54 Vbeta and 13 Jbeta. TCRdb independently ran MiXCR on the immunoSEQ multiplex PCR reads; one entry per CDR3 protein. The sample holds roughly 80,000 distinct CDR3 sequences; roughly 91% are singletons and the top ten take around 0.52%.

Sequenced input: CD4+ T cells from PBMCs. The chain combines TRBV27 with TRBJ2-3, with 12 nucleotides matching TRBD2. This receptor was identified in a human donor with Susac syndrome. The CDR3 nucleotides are TGTGCCAGCAGAAGACTGACTAGCGGGAGAGGGGCAGATACGCAGTATTTT. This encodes CASRRLTSGRGADTQYF.